These 16 T cell receptor beta chains came from one sample sequenced in a study of T cell repertoires in cytomegalovirus infection (dated by TCRdb to the late 2010s). Sequencing was performed on an Illumina HiSeq 1500. The raw public data were reprocessed by TCRdb itself: fastp quality trimming at Q25, MiXCR clonotype calling, in-frame beta chains only. CDR3 protein sequences are deduplicated, and each keeps its most common genes and DNA. The table for this sample lists fewer than 350,000 distinct CDR3 sequences; 29% of them were counted only once. The top ten clonotypes cover 20% of the sample. Explained via the paper, the treatment or condition label denotes: in vitro stimulation with specific CMV peptide epitopes to enrich CMV-specific T cells. No antigen has been assigned to these receptors. The sequenced sample was cultured PBMCs, obtained from culture after CMV antigen stimulation. Every receptor here comes from a human donor in good health (CMV status not recorded). Some clones in this sample may be carry-over from other donors' samples.

This sequence joins TRBV7-6 and TRBJ1-2, with TRBD1 as a possible D gene (6 bases). V was cut by 3 bases and J by 1 base, with 12 bases left in between. The CDR3 spans 15 residues. CDR1 SGHVS and CDR2 FNYEAQ come from the germline V gene. In nucleotides, the CDR3 is TGTGCCAGCAGCTTTGGGACACAGGTTAACTATGGCTACACCTTC. This codes for CASSFGTQVNYGYTF.

About this clonotype itself: A read error may explain this, as a much larger clone is one base away. The V gene is TRBV7-2, the J gene TRBJ1-6; no clear D. The length of the CDR3 is 15 residues. CDR1 and CDR2 (germline): SGHTA, FQGNSA. The CDR3, as DNA: TGTGTCAGCAGCTCAACCGGGATGAATACTTCACCCCTCCACTTT. This translates into CVSSSTGMNTSPLHF.

The chain links TRBV7-3 to TRBJ2-1, with a tentative D call TRBD1 (6 bases). The CDR3 extends over 12 amino acids. Trimming cost V 5 bases and J 11 bases, with 13 bases left between them. CDR1 and CDR2 from the germline V gene are SGHTA and FQGTGA. CDR3 coding DNA: TGTGCCAGCAGCCCTCAACAGGGTAAGCAGTTCTTC. It is translated as CASSPQQGKQFF.

The rearrangement links TRBV7-8 to TRBJ1-2; 7 bases map to TRBD1. The germline V gene encodes CDR1 SGHVS and CDR2 FQNEAQ. The CDR3 spans 14 residues. J lost 3 bases, V lost 3 bases, and 4 bases had no gene match. CDR3 sequence: CASSFNQGDYGYTF. CDR3 in DNA: TGTGCCAGCAGCTTCAATCAGGGGGACTATGGCTACACCTTC.

The rearrangement links TRBV6-1 to TRBJ2-3, with D perhaps TRBD2 (7 bases). Trimming removed 6 bases from V and 4 bases from J, with 11 bases in between. The CDR3 covers 13 residues. The germline V gene encodes CDR1 MNHNS and CDR2 SASEGT. The CDR3 DNA reads TGTGCCAGCAGCGGCGGGGGCTCAGATACGCAGTATTTT. It is translated as CASSGGGSDTQYF.

CDR3 DNA: TGTGCCAGCCGAGGGTACAGGGCAGCGGTGACTGAAGCTTTCTTT. Its translation is CASRGYRAAVTEAFF. The rearrangement uses TRBV6-6 and TRBJ1-1, with a tentative D call TRBD1 (6 bases). Germline lookup yields CDR1 MNHNY and CDR2 SVGAGI (reference sequence). Between the trimmed V and J ends, which lost 8 bases and 5 bases, there was a span of 21 bases. The length of the CDR3 is 15 residues.

The sample holds a few counts of this clonotype. The V and J genes are TRBV10-3 and TRBJ2-3; 9 nucleotides agree with TRBD2. The V and J ends lost 3 bases and 5 bases, in that order; junction bases with no gene match: 12. There are 17 residues in the CDR3. Per the germline V gene, CDR1 is ENHRY and CDR2 is SYGVKD. The CDR3: CAISDLVSGSEGDTQYF. CDR3 sequence (DNA): TGTGCCATCAGTGACCTCGTTAGCGGGAGCGAAGGAGATACGCAGTATTTT.

This chain uses TRBV19 with TRBJ2-3; D tentatively fits TRBD1 or TRBD2 (5 bases each). V lost 1 base to trimming and J lost 0 bases, with 8 bases between them. In germline, CDR1 is LNHDA, CDR2 SQIVND (reference sequence). This CDR3 is built from 15 residues. CDR3 residues: CASSIGGRSTDTQYF. The DNA for the CDR3 is TGTGCCAGTAGTATAGGGGGACGGAGCACAGATACGCAGTATTTT.

The rearrangement joins TRBV2 to TRBJ1-5, with D possibly TRBD1 on 6 matching bases. The CDR3 consists of 15 residues. The V gene's germline CDR1 is SNHLY and CDR2 FYNNEI. Trimming removed 6 bases from V and 0 bases from J, with 12 bases in between. This chain's CDR3 is CASRFGTTSNQPQHF. Written as DNA, the CDR3 is TGTGCCAGCAGATTCGGGACAACTAGCAATCAGCCCCAGCATTTT.

This clonotype was counted between two and nine times. The chain links TRBV12-3 or TRBV12-4 to TRBJ2-7, with D possibly TRBD2 on 6 matching bases. This CDR3 contains 16 residues. V gave up 4 bases and J gave up 3 bases, with 19 bases separating them. The CDR3 DNA reads TGTGCCAGCAGTTCCCCCTCCGGGACTGCCGACTACGAGCAGTACTTC. It translates to CASSSPSGTADYEQYF.

V and J are TRBV10-3 and TRBJ1-6; D is perhaps TRBD1 (5 bases). Germline V CDR1 and CDR2: ENHRY, SYGVKD. The CDR3 totals 15 residues. With 0 bases removed from V and 6 bases from J, the gap between germline ends came to 9 bases. CDR3 nucleotide sequence: TGTGCCATCAGTGAGTCCAGGGTTCGTAATTCACCCCTCCACTTT. It codes for CAISESRVRNSPLHF.

This chain connects TRBV2 to TRBJ1-2; D is unclear. The CDR3 is 16 residues long. V was trimmed by 9 bases and J by 3 bases, leaving 23 bases between them. Per germline, CDR1 SNHLY and CDR2 FYNNEI. CDR3: CASTLVRRRTHYGYTF. CDR3 DNA sequence: TGTGCCAGTACATTGGTCCGGCGACGGACTCACTATGGCTACACCTTC.

The CDR3, as DNA: TGCGCCAGCAGCCGCTCCGGGACAGGGGGCTCTAGCTATGGCTACACCTTC. Its translation is CASSRSGTGGSSYGYTF. This sequence joins TRBV4-1 and TRBJ1-2; 12 nucleotides agree with TRBD1. Germline values: CDR1 MGHRA, CDR2 YSYEKL. V lost 4 bases, J lost 4 bases, and 10 bases stayed unmatched. The CDR3 totals 17 residues.

There are a few counts of this clonotype. The chain combines TRBV14 with TRBJ2-6; D gene ambiguous. The CDR3 has 18 amino acids. The germline V gene has CDR1 SGHDN and CDR2 FVKESK. Trimming pared 3 bases from V and 0 bases from J, leaving 15 bases between. The CDR3: CASSHLRQIASGANVLTF. In nucleotides, the CDR3 is TGTGCCAGCAGCCACTTGAGGCAGATCGCCTCTGGGGCCAACGTCCTGACTTTC.

The V gene is TRBV6-1, the J gene TRBJ1-6, with D uncertain. CDR3 length: 15 residues. Trimming pared 1 base from V and 8 bases from J, leaving 12 bases between. CDR1 and CDR2 (germline): MNHNS, SASEGT. The CDR3 protein is CASSEVGRNHSPLHF. CDR3 in DNA: TGTGCCAGCAGTGAAGTGGGAAGAAACCATTCACCCCTCCACTTT.

The V and J genes are TRBV11-2 and TRBJ2-3; D ambiguous. Trimming took 6 bases from V and 0 from J, leaving 10 bases between them. Germline V CDR1 and CDR2: SGHAT, FQNNGV. The CDR3 has 14 residues. CDR3 DNA sequence: TGTGCCAGCAGTGACATAACCAGCACAGATACGCAGTATTTT. It codes for CASSDITSTDTQYF. The entire variable domain, with the rest obtained from reference TRBV11-2 and TRBJ2-3, is as follows: EAGVAQSPRYKIIEKRQSVAFWCNPISGHATLYWYQQILGQGPKLLIQFQNNGVVDDSQLPKDRFSAERLKGVDSTLKIQPAKLEDSAVYLCASSDITSTDTQYFGPGTRLTVL.